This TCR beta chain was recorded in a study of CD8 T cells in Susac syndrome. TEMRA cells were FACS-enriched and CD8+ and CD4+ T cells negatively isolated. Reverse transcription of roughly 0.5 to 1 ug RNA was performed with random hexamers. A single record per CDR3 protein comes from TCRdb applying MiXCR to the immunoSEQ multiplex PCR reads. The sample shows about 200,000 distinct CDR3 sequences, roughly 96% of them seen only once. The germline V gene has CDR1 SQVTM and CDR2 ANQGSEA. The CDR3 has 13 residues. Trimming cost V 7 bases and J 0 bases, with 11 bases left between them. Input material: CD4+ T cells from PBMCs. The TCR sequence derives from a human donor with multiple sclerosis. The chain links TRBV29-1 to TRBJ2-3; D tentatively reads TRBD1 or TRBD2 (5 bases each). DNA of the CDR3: TGCAGCGGGGACGTAACTAGCACAGATACGCAGTATTTT. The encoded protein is CSGDVTSTDTQYF.